This T cell receptor beta chain was retrieved from a study of beta chain features in type 1 diabetes. Study as a whole: Regarding age, gender and cell yields, patients proved similar to healthy donors. Study conclusions and caveats: TCRB CDR3 length was moderately but significantly reduced in all four CD4+ subsets of Type 1 diabetes patients. PCR could preferentially amplify shorter templates, alike in patients and controls.

This CDR3 has 14 residues. Trimming cost V 3 bases and J 5 bases; bases outside gene matches: 5. Germline V gene data show CDR1 as MGHDK and CDR2 as SYGVNS. Details on this clone: Antigen specificity is unknown.

TCRB transcripts that were expressed got sequenced, as all of the isolated RNA had been reverse transcribed. Measured with immunoSEQ multiplex PCR; TCRdb has only the in-frame clones, and not every one. This sample has about 250,000 clones; under 13% occur once, and the top ten carry around 0.015%. The TCR sequence derives from a young man with type 1 diabetes. The specimen was naive CD4+ T cells from blood. The chain has TRBV25-1 and TRBJ2-5, with TRBD2 identical over 8 bases. The CDR3 loop reads CASSERGAGETQYF. As DNA, the CDR3 is TGTGCCAGCAGTGAGCGGGGGGCCGGGGAGACCCAGTACTTC.